The rows below give T cell receptor beta chains drawn from one sample of a study of shared clonotypes between healthy human individuals. Clones were sequenced by immunoSEQ multiplex PCR, and TCRdb holds only the in-frame ones, with some missing. The repertoire includes approximately 92,000 clones, 60% to 70% of them detected once, and approximately 53% sits in the top ten. Sequencing was carried out using memory CD8+ T cells sorted from blood. The origin of the receptors is a man aged 25 to 45 in good health. Each CDR3 is given with its conserved first and last residue. A D gene is named only where the DNA matches it firmly. Clone size, where shown, is once, few, many, or a class for clones that have expanded.

D | size | J | V | CDR3 | DNA
. | . | TRBJ1-1 | TRBV11-1 | CATLRIGTLDGAFF | TGTGCCACACTCCGAATCGGGACACTCGATGGAGCTTTCTTT
. | . | TRBJ1-1 | TRBV18 | CASSAKQGGTTEAFF | TGTGCCAGCTCAGCCAAACAGGGTGGAACGACTGAAGCTTTCTTT
TRBD2 | . | TRBJ2-5 | TRBV10-3 | CAISAVTSGQETQYF | TGTGCCATCAGTGCGGTGACTAGCGGCCAAGAGACCCAGTACTTC
. | . | TRBJ1-1 | TRBV2 | CASSSVVRLAEAFF | TGTGCCAGCAGTAGTGTAGTGCGTCTTGCTGAAGCTTTCTTT
. | . | TRBJ2-2 | TRBV4-3 | CASSQESGQGRNGELFF | TGCGCCAGCAGCCAAGAAAGTGGGCAGGGGAGGAACGGGGAGCTGTTTTTT
. | few | TRBJ1-5 | TRBV28 | CASSLVSLSNQPQHF | TGTGCCAGCAGTTTAGTGTCGTTAAGCAATCAGCCCCAGCATTTT
TRBD1 | . | TRBJ1-1 | TRBV28 | CASSWPGQGDLNTEAFF | TGTGCCAGCAGTTGGCCGGGACAGGGGGATTTGAACACTGAAGCTTTCTTT
. | . | TRBJ2-3 | TRBV27 | CASTPVIEGTDTQYF | TGTGCCAGCACCCCAGTCATTGAGGGCACAGATACGCAGTATTTT
TRBD1 | . | TRBJ2-1 | TRBV7-8 | CASSSGQGIFYNEQFF | TGTGCCAGCAGCTCAGGACAGGGCATTTTCTACAATGAGCAGTTCTTC
TRBD2 | few | TRBJ2-7 | TRBV19 | CASSMFGQAGYEQYF | TGTGCCAGTAGTATGTTCGGACAAGCGGGGTACGAGCAGTACTTC
TRBD1 | . | TRBJ2-7 | TRBV6-1 | CASSEGGQVRYYEQYF | TGTGCCAGCAGTGAAGGGGGACAGGTACGATACTACGAGCAGTACTTC
. | few | TRBJ2-7 | TRBV28 | CATIADSYEQYF | TGTGCCACTATAGCGGACTCCTACGAGCAGTACTTC
. | . | TRBJ2-3 | TRBV4-2 | CASSREDGVLVSDTQYF | TGTGCCAGCAGCCGCGAAGACGGGGTTCTAGTTAGTGATACGCAGTATTTT
. | . | TRBJ1-3 | TRBV9 | CASSVGPESSGNTIYF | TGTGCCAGCAGCGTAGGACCGGAGAGCTCTGGAAACACCATATATTTT
. | once | TRBJ1-5 | TRBV7-8 | CASSLKPWGNQPQHF | TGTGCCAGCAGCTTAAAGCCATGGGGGAATCAGCCCCAGCATTTT
. | . | TRBJ1-1 | TRBV7-8 | CASSLEAVGGAFF | TGTGCCAGCAGCTTAGAGGCCGTGGGGGGCGCTTTCTTT
. | . | TRBJ1-2 | TRBV19 | CASSEFYGYTF | TGTGCCAGTAGTGAGTTCTATGGCTACACCTTC
TRBD1 | . | TRBJ1-4 | TRBV28 | CASGQGGEKLFF | TGTGCCAGTGGACAGGGAGGTGAAAAACTGTTTTTT
. | . | TRBJ2-7 | TRBV2 | CASNDRDLLTYEQYF | TGTGCCAGCAACGACCGGGACTTATTAACCTACGAGCAGTACTTC
. | . | TRBJ2-3 | TRBV5-1 | CASRRELGTDTQYF | TGCGCCAGCAGACGGGAGTTAGGCACAGATACGCAGTATTTT
. | . | TRBJ2-2 | TRBV28 | CASSLDALGNTGELFF | TGTGCCAGCAGTCTCGACGCCCTAGGGAACACCGGGGAGCTGTTTTTT
. | . | TRBJ2-7 | TRBV11-2 | CASSQDGMGLEQYF | TGCGCCAGCAGCCAAGATGGCATGGGGCTCGAGCAGTACTTC
. | once | TRBJ2-3 | TRBV6-5 | CASSYRGLADTQYF | TGTGCCAGCAGTTACCGGGGATTGGCAGATACGCAGTATTTT
. | . | TRBJ2-3 | TRBV6-4 | CASSDSSRPTDTQYF | TGTGCCAGCAGTGACTCCTCCCGACCCACAGATACGCAGTATTTT
. | . | TRBJ2-7 | TRBV7-2 | CASSFRVEQYF | TGTGCCAGCAGCTTTAGGGTCGAGCAGTACTTC
. | . | TRBJ1-1 | TRBV25-1 | CASSESLGGNTEAFF | TGTGCCAGCAGTGAATCCCTGGGGGGGAACACTGAAGCTTTCTTT
. | . | TRBJ1-5 | TRBV6-1 | CASKTGLSDQPQHF | TGTGCCAGCAAGACCGGGTTGTCGGATCAGCCCCAGCATTTT
. | . | TRBJ1-5 | TRBV21-1 | CASRHWHHQPQHF | TGTGCCAGCAGACATTGGCATCATCAGCCCCAGCATTTT
TRBD2 | . | TRBJ2-1 | TRBV9 | CASSASGRRYNEQFF | TGTGCCAGCAGCGCTAGCGGGAGAAGGTACAATGAGCAGTTCTTC
. | few | TRBJ2-5 | TRBV6-6 | CASSGYHTVVQETQYF | TGTGCCAGCAGTGGCTACCACACAGTTGTTCAAGAGACCCAGTACTTC
. | . | TRBJ2-6 | TRBV7-7 | CASSLLPGAAGANVLTF | TGTGCCAGCAGCTTACTCCCGGGGGCGGCTGGGGCCAACGTCCTGACTTTC
. | many | TRBJ2-5 | TRBV4-2 | CASSQGGGAGPETQYF | TGTGCCAGCAGCCAAGGAGGCGGAGCTGGGCCAGAGACCCAGTACTTC
TRBD1 | . | TRBJ2-3 | TRBV5-6 | CASSLQTGRGDTQYF | TGTGCCAGCAGCTTGCAGACAGGGCGTGGGGATACGCAGTATTTT
. | . | TRBJ2-7 | TRBV6-6 | CASSYGSVFEQYF | TGTGCCAGCAGTTACGGTTCAGTTTTTGAGCAGTACTTC
. | . | TRBJ1-1 | TRBV18 | CASSPSRPTEAFF | TGTGCCAGCTCACCGTCCAGACCCACTGAAGCTTTCTTT
. | . | TRBJ1-5 | TRBV6-5 | CASSVSGENQPQHF | TGTGCCAGCAGTGTTTCAGGGGAAAATCAGCCCCAGCATTTT
. | few | TRBJ2-5 | TRBV5-5 | CASSLPGTPGLETQYF | TGTGCCAGCAGCTTGCCCGGGACGCCGGGGTTAGAGACCCAGTACTTC
. | . | TRBJ1-1 | TRBV18 | CASSIGMGGDTEAFF | TGTGCCAGCTCAATCGGTATGGGCGGGGACACTGAAGCTTTCTTT
. | . | TRBJ2-1 | TRBV4-2 | CASSPVGDDEQFF | TGTGCCAGCAGCCCTGTCGGGGACGATGAGCAGTTCTTC
. | . | TRBJ2-1 | TRBV6-5 | CASSAGSEQFF | TGTGCCAGCAGCGCAGGTTCCGAGCAGTTCTTC
. | . | TRBJ2-7 | TRBV28 | CASSLHYEQYF | TGTGCCAGCAGTCTGCACTACGAGCAGTACTTC
. | . | TRBJ1-2 | TRBV27 | CASSPQAGYQRGYTF | TGTGCCAGCAGCCCCCAGGCAGGCTACCAAAGGGGCTACACCTTC
. | . | TRBJ2-4 | TRBV11-2 | CASSPPGIQYF | TGTGCCAGCAGCCCCCCAGGCATTCAGTACTTC
TRBD2 | . | TRBJ2-1 | TRBV11-3 | CASSLGAGGYNEQFF | TGTGCCAGCAGCTTAGGGGCGGGAGGGTACAATGAGCAGTTCTTC
TRBD2 | . | TRBJ2-1 | TRBV4-2 | CASSQDGGLGGYNEQFF | TGTGCCAGCAGCCAAGATGGTGGACTAGGTGGATACAATGAGCAGTTCTTC
TRBD1 | . | TRBJ2-5 | TRBV9 | CASSAGQGEETQYF | TGTGCCAGCAGCGCAGGGCAGGGGGAAGAGACCCAGTACTTC
. | . | TRBJ2-7 | TRBV7-3 | CASSLTQVLTYEQYF | TGTGCCAGCAGCTTAACGCAGGTCCTCACCTACGAGCAGTACTTC
TRBD1 | . | TRBJ1-3 | TRBV4-3 | CASSQSGGFGNTIYF | TGCGCCAGCAGCCAATCAGGGGGCTTTGGAAACACCATATATTTT
TRBD1 | . | TRBJ2-5 | TRBV29-1 | CSVRRDRQETQYF | TGCAGCGTTCGTCGGGACAGACAAGAGACCCAGTACTTC
TRBD1 | . | TRBJ2-2 | TRBV11-2 | CASSLVPDREVGELFF | TGTGCCAGCAGCTTAGTTCCCGACAGGGAAGTCGGGGAGCTGTTTTTT
. | . | TRBJ2-7 | TRBV6-5 | CASSYPGGEQYF | TGTGCCAGCAGTTACCCGGGTGGCGAGCAGTACTTC
. | . | TRBJ2-2 | TRBV29-1 | CSVVEQGWNTGELFF | TGCAGCGTTGTCGAGCAGGGATGGAACACCGGGGAGCTGTTTTTT
. | . | TRBJ2-7 | TRBV11-1 | CASSSTSRDNTYEQYF | TGTGCCAGCAGCTCAACCTCCAGGGACAACACCTACGAGCAGTACTTC